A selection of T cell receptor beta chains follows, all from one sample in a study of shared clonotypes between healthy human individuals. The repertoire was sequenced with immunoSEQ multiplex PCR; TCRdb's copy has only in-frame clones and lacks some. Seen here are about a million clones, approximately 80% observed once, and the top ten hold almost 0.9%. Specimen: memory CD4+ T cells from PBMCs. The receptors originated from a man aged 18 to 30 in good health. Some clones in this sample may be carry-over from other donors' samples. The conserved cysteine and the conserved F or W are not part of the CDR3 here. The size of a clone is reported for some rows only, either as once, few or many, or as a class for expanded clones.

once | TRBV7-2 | ASSAQAPGRFGGYT
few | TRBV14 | ASSQHPDQPQH
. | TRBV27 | ASRPGTDNYGYT
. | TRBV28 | ASSLPGQGGSGEAF
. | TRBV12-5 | ASGLVLAGGFGGELF
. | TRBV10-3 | ASGRLASPYEQY
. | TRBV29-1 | SALLQRPFTDTQY
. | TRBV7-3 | ASSLRQGRTGELF
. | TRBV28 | ASSSPSDSRYGYT
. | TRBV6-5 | ASSYGDRRQETQY
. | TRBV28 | ASRPGLPYNEQF
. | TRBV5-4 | ASSYQGNSVNTIY
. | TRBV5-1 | ASSEGLAGAGAYEQY
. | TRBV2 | ASSEEVGTEAF
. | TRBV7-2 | ASSPPRRTYEQY
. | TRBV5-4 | ASSRGGETDTQY
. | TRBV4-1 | ASSQGRASSHNEQF